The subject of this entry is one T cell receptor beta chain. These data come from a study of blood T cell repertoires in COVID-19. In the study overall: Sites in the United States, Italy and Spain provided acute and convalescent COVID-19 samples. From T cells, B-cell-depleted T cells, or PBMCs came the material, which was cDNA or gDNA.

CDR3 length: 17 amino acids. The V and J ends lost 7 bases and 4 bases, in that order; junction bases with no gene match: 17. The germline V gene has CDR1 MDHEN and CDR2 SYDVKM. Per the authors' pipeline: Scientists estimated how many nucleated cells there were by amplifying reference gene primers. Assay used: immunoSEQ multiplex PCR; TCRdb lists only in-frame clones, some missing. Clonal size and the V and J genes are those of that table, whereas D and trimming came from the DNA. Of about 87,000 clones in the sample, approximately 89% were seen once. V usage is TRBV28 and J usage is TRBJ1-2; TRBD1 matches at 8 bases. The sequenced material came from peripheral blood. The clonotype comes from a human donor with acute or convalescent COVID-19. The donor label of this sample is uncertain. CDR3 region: CASTWAQTGVSSYGYTF. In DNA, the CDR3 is TGTGCCAGCACCTGGGCCCAGACAGGGGTGTCGAGCTATGGCTACACCTTC.